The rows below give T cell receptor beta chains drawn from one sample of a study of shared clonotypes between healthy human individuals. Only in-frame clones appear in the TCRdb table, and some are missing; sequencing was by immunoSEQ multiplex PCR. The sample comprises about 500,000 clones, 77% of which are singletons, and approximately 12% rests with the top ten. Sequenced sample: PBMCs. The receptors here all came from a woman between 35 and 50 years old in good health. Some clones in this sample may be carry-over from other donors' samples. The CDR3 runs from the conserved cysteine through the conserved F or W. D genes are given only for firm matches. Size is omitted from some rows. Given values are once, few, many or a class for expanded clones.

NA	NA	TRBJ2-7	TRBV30	CASSLGGHLEF	TGTGCCTCTTCCCTAGGGGGACACCTTGAATTT
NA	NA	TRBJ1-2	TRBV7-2	CASSLRGDGYTF	TGTGCCAGCAGCTTGAGGGGAGATGGCTACACCTTC
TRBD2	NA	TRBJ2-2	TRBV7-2	CASSRLAGITNTGELFF	TGTGCCAGCAGCCGACTAGCGGGGATTACGAACACCGGGGAGCTGTTTTTT
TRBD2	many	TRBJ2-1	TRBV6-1	CASRLTSGYYNEQFF	TGTGCCAGCAGGCTGACTAGCGGGTACTACAATGAGCAGTTCTTC
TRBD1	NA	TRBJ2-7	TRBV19	CASSSPDRGSSYEQYF	TGTGCCAGTAGCTCCCCGGACAGGGGGAGCTCCTACGAGCAGTACTTC
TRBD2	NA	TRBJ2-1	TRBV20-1	CSAGTNNEQFF	TGCAGTGCCGGGACTAACAATGAGCAGTTCTTC
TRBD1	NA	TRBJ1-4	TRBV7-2	CASSARDRGRGLFF	TGTGCCAGCAGCGCCCGGGACAGGGGGCGCGGGCTGTTTTTT
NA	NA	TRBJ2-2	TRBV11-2	CASSLGESGELFF	TGTGCCAGCAGCTTAGGTGAATCCGGGGAGCTGTTTTTT
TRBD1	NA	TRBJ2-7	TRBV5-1	CASSLAQGAYEQYF	TGCGCCAGCAGCTTGGCACAGGGGGCCTACGAGCAGTACTTC
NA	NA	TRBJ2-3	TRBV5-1	CASKAGPHTDTQYF	TGCGCCAGCAAGGCTGGCCCTCACACAGATACGCAGTATTTT
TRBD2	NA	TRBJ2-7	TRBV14	CASSQAPLGAGVRNEQYF	TGTGCCAGCAGCCAAGCTCCCCTCGGGGCGGGAGTGAGGAACGAGCAGTACTTC
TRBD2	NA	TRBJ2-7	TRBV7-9	CASSLAVTSSYEQYF	TGTGCCAGCAGCTTAGCAGTGACTAGCAGCTACGAGCAGTACTTC
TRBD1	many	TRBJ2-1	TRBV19	CASRRTGLYNEQFF	TGTGCCAGTAGACGGACAGGACTCTACAATGAGCAGTTCTTC
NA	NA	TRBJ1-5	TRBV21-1	CASIRGAGCIPYSNQPQHF	TGTGCCAGCATTCGGGGGGCTGGGTGTATTCCTTATAGCAATCAGCCCCAGCATTTT
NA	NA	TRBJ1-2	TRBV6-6	CASSYGGVDNYGYTF	TGTGCCAGCAGTTACGGGGGTGTTGATAACTATGGCTACACCTTC
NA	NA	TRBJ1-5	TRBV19	CASSFRNQPQHF	TGTGCCAGTAGTTTCCGGAATCAGCCCCAGCATTTT
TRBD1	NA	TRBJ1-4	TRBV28	CASTDTQGAREKLFF	TGTGCCAGCACCGACACACAGGGGGCGCGGGAAAAACTGTTTTTT
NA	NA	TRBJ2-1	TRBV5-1	CASSLVRETYNEQFF	TGCGCCAGCAGCTTGGTCCGGGAGACCTACAATGAGCAGTTCTTC
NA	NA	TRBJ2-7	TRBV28	CASSPHSGYEQYF	TGTGCCAGCAGTCCTCATAGCGGATACGAGCAGTACTTC
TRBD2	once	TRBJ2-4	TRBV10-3	CAISESSVAGAKNIQYF	TGTGCCATCAGTGAGTCGAGTGTAGCGGGAGCCAAAAACATTCAGTACTTC
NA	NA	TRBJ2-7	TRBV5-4	CASSLELQEAYEQYF	TGTGCCAGCAGCTTGGAGCTGCAGGAAGCCTACGAGCAGTACTTC
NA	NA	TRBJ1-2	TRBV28	CASSQTGTFYGYTF	TGTGCCAGCAGTCAGACCGGGACCTTCTATGGCTACACCTTC
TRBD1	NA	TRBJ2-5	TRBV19	CASSSGTGVWETQYF	TGTGCCAGTAGTTCCGGGACAGGGGTGTGGGAGACCCAGTACTTC
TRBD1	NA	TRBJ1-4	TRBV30	CAWSVSGTVNEKLFF	TGTGCCTGGAGTGTGTCTGGGACAGTCAATGAAAAACTGTTTTTT
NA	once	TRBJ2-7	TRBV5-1	CASSLQEGLYEQYF	TGCGCCAGCAGCCTACAAGAGGGCCTCTACGAGCAGTACTTC
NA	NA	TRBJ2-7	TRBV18	CASSNEVTEQYF	TGTGCCAGCTCAAATGAGGTTACCGAGCAGTACTTC
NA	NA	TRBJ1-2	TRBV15	CATSTKNTGTVNYGYTF	TGTGCCACCAGCACAAAAAATACCGGGACTGTCAACTATGGCTACACCTTC
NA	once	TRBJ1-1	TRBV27	CASSSPLGGKNTEAFF	TGTGCCAGCAGTTCCCCGTTGGGGGGGAAGAACACTGAAGCTTTCTTT
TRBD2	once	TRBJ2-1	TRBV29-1	CSVGGLAGRGPWGNEQFF	TGCAGCGTTGGGGGACTAGCGGGAAGGGGCCCCTGGGGCAATGAGCAGTTCTTC
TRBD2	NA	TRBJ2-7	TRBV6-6	CASRPDGGGGYEQYF	TGTGCCAGCAGGCCAGACGGGGGGGGAGGCTACGAGCAGTACTTC
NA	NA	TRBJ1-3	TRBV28	CASSWVHSGNTIYF	TGTGCCAGCAGCTGGGTCCACTCTGGAAACACCATATATTTT
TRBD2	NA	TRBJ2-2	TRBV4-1	CASSPGTTPGGELFF	TGCGCCAGCAGCCCCGGGACTACCCCAGGTGGGGAGCTGTTTTTT
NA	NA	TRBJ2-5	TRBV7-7	CASSLEGLGSETQYF	TGTGCCAGCAGCTTAGAAGGCCTAGGTTCGGAGACCCAGTACTTC
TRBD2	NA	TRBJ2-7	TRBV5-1	CASSPGLAANSYEQYF	TGCGCCAGCAGCCCGGGACTAGCGGCAAACTCCTACGAGCAGTACTTC
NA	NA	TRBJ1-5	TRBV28	CASSLGGRLQPQHF	TGTGCCAGCAGTTTAGGGGGAAGGCTGCAGCCCCAGCATTTT
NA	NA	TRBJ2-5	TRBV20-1	CSADKRETQYF	TGCAGTGCCGATAAGCGGGAGACCCAGTACTTC
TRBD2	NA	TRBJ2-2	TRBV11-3	CASSLLAGGELFF	TGTGCCAGCAGCTTATTAGCGGGCGGGGAGCTGTTTTTT
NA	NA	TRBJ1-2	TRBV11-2	CASSLDGRVIYGYTF	TGTGCCAGCAGCTTAGATGGCAGGGTGATCTATGGCTACACCTTC
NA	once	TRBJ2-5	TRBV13	CASSSTNDQETQYF	TGTGCCAGCAGCTCCACCAACGACCAAGAGACCCAGTACTTC
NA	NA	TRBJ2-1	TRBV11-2	CASSPVVGGSSYNEQFF	TGTGCCAGCAGCCCTGTCGTCGGCGGCAGCTCCTACAATGAGCAGTTCTTC
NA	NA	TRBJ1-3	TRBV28	CASSSEGSGNTIYF	TGTGCCAGCAGTAGCGAAGGGTCCGGAAACACCATATATTTT
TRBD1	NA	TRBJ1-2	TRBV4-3	CASSQGLGDRIDGYTF	TGCGCCAGCAGCCAGGGCCTCGGGGACAGGATCGATGGCTACACCTTC
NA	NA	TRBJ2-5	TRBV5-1	CASSLSRARETQYF	TGCGCCAGCAGCTTGAGCAGGGCCAGGGAGACCCAGTACTTC
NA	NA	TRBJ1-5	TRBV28	CASSVPGRTYF	TGTGCCAGCAGTGTCCCGGGACGGACGTATTTT
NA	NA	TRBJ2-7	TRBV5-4	CASSLQGGLDYEQYF	TGTGCCAGCAGCTTACAGGGGGGACTAGACTACGAGCAGTACTTC
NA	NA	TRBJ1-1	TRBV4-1	CASSQPRNTEAFF	TGCGCCAGCAGCCAACCCAGGAACACTGAAGCTTTCTTT
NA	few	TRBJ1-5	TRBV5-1	CASSPEGSSNQPQHF	TGCGCCAGCAGCCCCGAGGGCTCTAGCAATCAGCCCCAGCATTTT
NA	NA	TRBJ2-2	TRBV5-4	CASSSDNTGELFF	TGTGCCAGCAGCTCCGACAACACCGGGGAGCTGTTTTTT
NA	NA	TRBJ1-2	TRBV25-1	CASSRTPENYGYTF	TGTGCCAGCAGTAGGACCCCGGAGAACTATGGCTACACCTTC
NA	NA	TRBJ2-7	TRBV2	CASSFNEQYF	TGTGCCAGCAGTTTCAACGAGCAGTACTTC
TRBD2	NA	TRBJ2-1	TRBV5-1	CASTTLAGYSYNEQFF	TGCGCCAGCACAACTTTAGCGGGTTACTCCTACAATGAGCAGTTCTTC
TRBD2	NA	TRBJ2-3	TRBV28	CASSSATSAITTDTQYF	TGTGCCAGCAGTTCCGCGACTAGCGCGATAACCACAGATACGCAGTATTTT
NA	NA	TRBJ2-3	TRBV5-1	CASSPGSRRVTDTQYF	TGCGCCAGCAGTCCAGGGTCTAGGAGGGTAACGGATACGCAGTATTTT
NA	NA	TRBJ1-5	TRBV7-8	CASSLGGAGQPQHF	TGTGCCAGCAGCTTGGGGGGGGCTGGGCAGCCCCAGCATTTT
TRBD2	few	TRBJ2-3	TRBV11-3	CASSLGASGETDTQYF	TGTGCCAGCAGCTTAGGGGCTAGCGGGGAAACAGATACGCAGTATTTT
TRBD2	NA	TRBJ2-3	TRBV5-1	CASKRESDTQYF	TGCGCCAGCAAGCGGGAGTCAGATACGCAGTATTTT
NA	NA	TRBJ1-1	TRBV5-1	CASSLTVGAGTEAFF	TGCGCCAGCAGCTTAACTGTAGGGGCGGGCACTGAAGCTTTCTTT
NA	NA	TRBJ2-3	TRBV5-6	CASSLAQGTDTQYF	TGTGCCAGCAGCTTGGCTCAGGGCACAGATACGCAGTATTTT
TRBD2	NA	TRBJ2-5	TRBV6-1	CASSWTSDWETQYF	TGTGCCAGCAGTTGGACTAGCGATTGGGAGACCCAGTACTTC
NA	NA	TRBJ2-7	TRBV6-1	CASAWDGSASYEQYF	TGTGCCAGTGCTTGGGACGGCTCGGCCAGCTACGAGCAGTACTTC